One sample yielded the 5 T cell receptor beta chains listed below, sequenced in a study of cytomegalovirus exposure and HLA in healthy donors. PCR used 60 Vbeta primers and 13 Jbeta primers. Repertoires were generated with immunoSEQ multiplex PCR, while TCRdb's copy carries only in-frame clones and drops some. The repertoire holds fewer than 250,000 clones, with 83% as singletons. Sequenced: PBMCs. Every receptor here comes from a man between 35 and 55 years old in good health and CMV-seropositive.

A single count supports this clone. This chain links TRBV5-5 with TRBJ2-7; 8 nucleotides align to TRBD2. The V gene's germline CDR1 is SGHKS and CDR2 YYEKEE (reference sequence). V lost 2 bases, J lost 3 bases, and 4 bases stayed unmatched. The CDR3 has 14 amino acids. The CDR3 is CASSFGGRNYEQYF. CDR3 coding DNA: TGTGCCAGCAGCTTCGGCGGGAGGAACTACGAGCAGTACTTC.

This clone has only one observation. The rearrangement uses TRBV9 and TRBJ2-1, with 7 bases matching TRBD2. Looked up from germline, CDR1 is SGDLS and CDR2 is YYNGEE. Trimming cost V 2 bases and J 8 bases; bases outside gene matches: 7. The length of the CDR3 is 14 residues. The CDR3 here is CASSVTGRDYEQFF. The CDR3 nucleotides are TGTGCCAGCAGCGTTACGGGGAGGGACTATGAGCAGTTCTTC.

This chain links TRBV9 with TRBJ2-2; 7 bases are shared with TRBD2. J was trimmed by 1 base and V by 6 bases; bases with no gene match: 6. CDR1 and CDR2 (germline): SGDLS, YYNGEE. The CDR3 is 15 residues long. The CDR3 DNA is TGTGCCAGCACCCTATGGGGGGGGAACACCGGGGAGCTGTTTTTT. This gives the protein CASTLWGGNTGELFF.

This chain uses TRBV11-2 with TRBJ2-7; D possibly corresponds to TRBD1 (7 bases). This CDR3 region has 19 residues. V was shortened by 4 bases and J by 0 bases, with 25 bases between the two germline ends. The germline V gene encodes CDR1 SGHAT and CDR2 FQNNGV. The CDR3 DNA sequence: TGTGCCAGCAGCTACCGCGGGGACAGCCATTACTACCACTCCTACGAGCAGTACTTC. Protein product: CASSYRGDSHYYHSYEQYF.

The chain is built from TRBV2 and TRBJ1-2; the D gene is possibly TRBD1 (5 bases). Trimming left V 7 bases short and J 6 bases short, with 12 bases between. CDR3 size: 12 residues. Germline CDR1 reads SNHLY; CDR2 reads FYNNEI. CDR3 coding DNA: TGTGCCAGCAAAGAAAGGACAAATGGCTACACCTTC. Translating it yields CASKERTNGYTF.